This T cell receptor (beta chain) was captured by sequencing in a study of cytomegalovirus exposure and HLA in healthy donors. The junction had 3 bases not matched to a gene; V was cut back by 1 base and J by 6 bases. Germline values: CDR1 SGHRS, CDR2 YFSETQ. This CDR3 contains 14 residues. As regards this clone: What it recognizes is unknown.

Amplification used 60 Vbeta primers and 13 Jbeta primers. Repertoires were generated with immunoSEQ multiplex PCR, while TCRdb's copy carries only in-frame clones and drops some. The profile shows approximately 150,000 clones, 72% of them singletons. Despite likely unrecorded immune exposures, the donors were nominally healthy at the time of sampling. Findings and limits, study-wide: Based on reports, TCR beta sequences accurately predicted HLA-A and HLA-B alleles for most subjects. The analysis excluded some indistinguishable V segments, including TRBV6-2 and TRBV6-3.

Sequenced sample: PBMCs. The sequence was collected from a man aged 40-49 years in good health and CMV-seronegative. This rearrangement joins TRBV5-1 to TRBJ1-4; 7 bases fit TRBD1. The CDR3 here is CASSLTGVDEKLFF. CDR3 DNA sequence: TGCGCCAGCAGCTTGACAGGGGTGGATGAAAAACTGTTTTTT.